The 15 T cell receptor beta chains reported below all come from one sample, sequenced in a study of blood T cell repertoires in COVID-19. Only in-frame clones appear in the TCRdb table, and some are missing; sequencing was by immunoSEQ multiplex PCR. The sample contains about 180,000 clones, around 85% of which appear only once. The specimen sequenced was peripheral blood. Every receptor here comes from a man between 50 and 59 years old with active or convalescent COVID-19.

In this sample, this clone turned up once. The CDR3 here is CATINSGARNSPLHF. Written as DNA, the CDR3 is TGTGCCACCATTAACTCAGGGGCGCGGAATTCACCCCTCCACTTT. The chain joins TRBV24-1 to TRBJ1-6; tentatively, D is TRBD1 (6 bases). Trimming shortened V by 8 bases and J by 7 bases, and 17 bases separated the two germline ends. The length of the CDR3 is 15 residues. CDR1 and CDR2 (germline): KGHDR, SFDVKD.

The rearrangement joins TRBV4-2 to TRBJ2-2; 9 bases fit TRBD1. This CDR3 contains 17 residues. Looked up from germline, CDR1 is LGHNA and CDR2 is YNFKEQ. V lost 0 bases, J lost 4 bases, and 6 bases stayed unmatched. CDR3 sequence reads: CASSQEKGQGGTGELFF. CDR3 sequence (DNA): TGTGCCAGCAGCCAAGAGAAGGGACAGGGCGGCACCGGGGAGCTGTTTTTT.

The DNA for the CDR3 is TGTGCCAGTGAGGACAGTGTTTCCTACGAGCAGTACTTC. This gives the protein CASEDSVSYEQYF. The chain combines TRBV28 with TRBJ2-7, with TRBD1 as a possible D gene (6 bases). The CDR3 is 13 residues long. The germline V and J ends were trimmed by 9 bases and 1 base, with 13 bases remaining between them. Germline V CDR1 and CDR2: MDHEN, SYDVKM.

This clone has just a few counts. The V call is TRBV5-4, the J call TRBJ2-7; tentative D call: TRBD1 (6 bases). The CDR3 extends over 17 amino acids. CDR1 SGHNT and CDR2 YYREEE come from the germline V gene (reference sequence). The V gene lost 4 bases and the J gene lost 3 bases, with 23 bases spanning the gap. The DNA of the CDR3 is TGTGCCAGCAGCCCGGCGCGGCAGGGGAATATCGGCTACGAGCAGTACTTC. Translating gives CASSPARQGNIGYEQYF.

V gene TRBV6-5 combines with J gene TRBJ2-7, with D maybe TRBD2 (5 bases). Germline V gene data show CDR1 as MNHEY and CDR2 as SVGAGI. CDR3 size: 14 residues. V was trimmed by 8 bases and J by 5 bases, leaving 19 bases between them. The CDR3 DNA is TGTGCCAGCGGCAAGAGCGGTGGATTGCACGAGCAGTACTTC. It specifies CASGKSGGLHEQYF.

A word on this clone: Other nucleotide sequences in the sample specify the same CDR3. J is TRBJ1-4 and V is TRBV6-5; 9 bases fit TRBD1. CDR1 and CDR2 (germline): MNHEY, SVGAGI. This CDR3 has 14 residues. Trimming removed 5 bases from V and 8 bases from J; junction bases left unmatched: 6. This CDR3 reads CASSPGQGREKLFF. CDR3 bases: TGTGCCAGCAGTCCGGGACAGGGACGGGAAAAACTGTTTTTT.

The chain links TRBV30 to TRBJ1-2, with a weak D call TRBD1 (6 bases). The CDR3 runs to 14 residues. Trimming took 0 bases from V and 2 from J, leaving 10 bases between them. Germline assignment: CDR1 GTSNPN and CDR2 SVGIG (reference sequence). The CDR3 spells CAWSVQGSNYGYTF. The CDR3 DNA follows: TGTGCCTGGAGTGTGCAGGGGTCCAACTATGGCTACACCTTC. The full variable domain, with the rest looked up from reference TRBV30 and TRBJ1-2, is SQTIHQWPATLVQPVGSPLSLECTVEGTSNPNLYWYRQAAGRGLQLLFYSVGIGQISSEVPQNLSASRPQDRQFILSSKKLLLSDSGFYLCAWSVQGSNYGYTFGSGTRLTVV.

This chain links TRBV10-1 with TRBJ2-7; TRBD2 aligns across 12 bases. Germline trimming cut 10 bases from V and 3 bases from J; bases unmatched to any gene: 10. The CDR3 runs to 15 residues. CDR1 is WNHNN and CDR2 is SYGVQD in the germline V gene (reference sequence). The CDR3 here is CATREGLAGNYEQYF. CDR3 coding DNA: TGCGCCACCCGTGAAGGACTAGCGGGGAACTACGAGCAGTACTTC.

V usage is TRBV6-5 and J usage is TRBJ2-1, with a weak D call TRBD2 (5 bases). Germline lookup yields CDR1 MNHEY and CDR2 SVGAGI. This CDR3 spans 13 amino acids. V lost 6 bases to trimming and J lost 7 bases, with 13 bases between them. The CDR3 reads CASSTSSGNEQFF. CDR3 coding DNA: TGTGCCAGCAGCACCTCATCGGGAAATGAGCAGTTCTTC.

This CDR3 is CASSSGWVTEAFF. The CDR3 DNA reads as TGTGCCAGCAGTTCCGGGTGGGTCACTGAAGCTTTCTTT. This chain uses TRBV28 with TRBJ1-1, with D hard to call. The V gene's germline CDR1 is MDHEN and CDR2 SYDVKM. The CDR3 loop spans 13 amino acids. Trimming shortened V by 4 bases and J by 4 bases, and 10 bases separated the two germline ends.

In its sample, this clone was seen once. V gene TRBV6-2 or TRBV6-3 combines with J gene TRBJ1-2; TRBD1 aligns across 7 bases. CDR1 and CDR2 from the germline V gene are MNHEY and SVGEGT. V lost 5 bases to trimming and J lost 3 bases; unmatched junction nucleotides: 9. The length of the CDR3 is 15 residues. CDR3 DNA sequence: TGTGCCAGCAGTGATGCTACGACAGGGTACTATGGCTACACCTTC. Translation gives CASSDATTGYYGYTF.

The chain carries TRBV2 and TRBJ2-5, with 7 bases matching TRBD2. Germline V gene sequence: CDR1 SNHLY, CDR2 FYNNEI. CDR3 length: 15 amino acids. V lost 8 bases and J lost 4; bases outside the gene matches: 13. The DNA for the CDR3 is TGTGCCAGCTCCAGCGGGGAGGGGTGGTCAGAGACCCAGTACTTC. Translated: CASSSGEGWSETQYF.

This chain links TRBV28 with TRBJ1-1; D remains unclear. There are 12 residues in the CDR3. Looked up from germline, CDR1 is MDHEN and CDR2 is SYDVKM. V was trimmed by 3 bases and J by 8 bases, leaving 10 bases between them. CDR3: CASSLSQLEAFF. CDR3 DNA sequence: TGTGCCAGCAGTTTGTCTCAGTTGGAAGCTTTCTTT.

This chain joins TRBV7-2 and TRBJ2-3; TRBD2 matches 7 bases. Germline V lookup: CDR1 SGHTA, CDR2 FQGNSA. The CDR3 length is 16 residues. The V segment lost 2 bases and the J segment 0 bases; nucleotides outside the gene matches: 5. CDR3 DNA sequence: TGTGCCAGCAGCTTAACAGCGGGATTCAGCACAGATACGCAGTATTTT. This gives the protein CASSLTAGFSTDTQYF.

There are a few counts of this clone. The rearrangement joins TRBV6-5 to TRBJ1-4; a weak D match, TRBD1 (6 bases). Trimming removed 6 bases at V and 8 bases at J, with 19 bases between. CDR3 size: 15 residues. From germline, CDR1 is MNHEY and CDR2 SVGAGI. The CDR3 coding sequence is TGTGCCAGCAGAGGACGCCTCAAAGGGGGAGAAAAACTGTTTTTT. Protein product: CASRGRLKGGEKLFF.